This T cell receptor beta chain was recovered during a study of T cells in Graves' hyperthyroidism and ophthalmopathy. Amplification of TCR beta CDR3 regions used RNA as the template. A set of HTBI primers served as the primers for a first-round RT-PCR of the TCR CDR3. MiXCR was run by TCRdb on the multiplex PCR reads, yielding one entry per CDR3 protein. Of around 660,000 distinct CDR3 sequences listed, about 45% are singletons. This clonotype has at least ten counts. The CDR3 runs to 13 residues. V shed 2 bases and J shed 2 bases, with 6 bases lying between them. Germline CDR1 MNHNY, CDR2 SVGAGI (reference sequence).

The clonotype comes from an adult man with Graves' disease, either hyperthyroidism or ophthalmopathy (not recorded which). Sequenced: peripheral blood or thyroid tissue (not recorded which). The genes are TRBV6-6 and TRBJ2-5; D is unresolved. The CDR3: CASSYGLQETQYF. DNA of the CDR3: TGTGCCAGCAGTTACGGCCTGCAAGAGACCCAGTACTTC.